This T cell receptor (beta chain) was retrieved from a study of T cell responses to AZD1222 COVID-19 vaccine. Study as a whole: Pooled in the analysis were second doses at about 4 or about 12 weeks. General study points: When two AZD1222 doses had been given, Spike-specific TCR breadth and depth rose. Baseline seropositivity occurred in only six AZD1222 recipients.

Assay: immunoSEQ multiplex PCR; the TCRdb copy retains only in-frame clones and omits some. The sample holds tens of thousands of clones; about 83% are singletons and the top ten take under 8%. V dropped 1 base and J dropped 6 bases, with 9 bases sitting between them. Germline CDR1 LNHDA, CDR2 SQIVND (reference sequence). The CDR3 spans 13 residues. To note about this clone: Its antigen remains unidentified.

J is TRBJ1-1 and V is TRBV19; no firm D call. This specimen was peripheral blood, taken on day 0 of AZD1222 vaccination. This TCR was sampled from an adult in good health. The CDR3 region is CASSIVVGAEAFF. The CDR3 DNA is TGTGCCAGTAGTATAGTGGTAGGCGCTGAAGCTTTCTTT. Variable domain in full (rest from reference TRBV19 and TRBJ1-1): DGGITQSPKYLFRKEGQNVTLSCEQNLNHDAMYWYRQDPGQGLRLIYYSQIVNDFQKGDIAEGYSVSREKKESFPLTVTSAQKNPTAFYLCASSIVVGAEAFFGQGTRLTVV.